This T cell receptor beta chain was found in a study of regulatory T cells in long-lasting Graves disease. The CDR3 is 14 residues long. V was clipped by 5 bases and J by 4 bases, with 14 bases between them. Germline V gene lookup returns CDR1 DFQATT and CDR2 SNEGSKA (reference sequence). TCR beta libraries were built with iRepertoire HTBI primers and Arm-PCR of CDR3 regions. TCRdb processed the multiplex PCR reads anew with MiXCR; each CDR3 protein has one entry. The sample gives hundreds of thousands of distinct CDR3 sequences, around 16% of which show up once; around 11% is in the top ten. Specified time point: newly diagnosed GD, antithyroid drugs for less than 3 months. RNA isolated from PBMCs was used to make the TCR library. These data also formed part of another study, on T cells in Graves' hyperthyroidism and ophthalmopathy. In that study: Hyperthyroidism of Graves' type that showed no ophthalmopathy progression within 18 months was stable. Hyperthyroidism in the patients, aged 18 to 65, was newly diagnosed and under 2 months in duration.

Specimen: peripheral blood mononuclear cells (PBMCs), collected at new diagnosis, from a patient treated with antithyroid drugs. The chain carries TRBV20-1 and TRBJ2-2; D not resolved. This sequence originates from a man aged 18 to 30 with Graves disease. The CDR3 loop is CSAGPAGTTGELFF. CDR3 coding DNA: TGCAGTGCTGGGCCGGCTGGAACCACCGGGGAGCTGTTTTTT.